The 22 T cell receptor beta chains below were found in one sample sequenced in a study of technical replicates of blood from a handful of donors. Data came from immunoSEQ multiplex PCR; TCRdb stores just in-frame clones and leaves some out. The top ten hold approximately 5.1% of the sample, which has around 69,000 clones, about 90% seen once. The material sequenced was PBMCs. These TCRs come from a human donor in good health. Some clones in this sample may be carry-over from other donors' samples.

The chain joins TRBV7-2 to TRBJ2-7; tentatively, D is TRBD2 (5 bases). Trimming stripped 5 bases from V and 7 bases from J, with 18 bases between. Looked up from germline, CDR1 is SGHTA and CDR2 is FQGNSA. The CDR3 extends over 14 amino acids. In DNA, the CDR3 is TGTGCCAGCAGCCACCCACCGGAGGTTCAGGAGCAGTACTTC. Its translation is CASSHPPEVQEQYF.

CDR3 sequence (DNA): TGTGCCAGCAGTGAAGCGCGGGCCGGAAGGGGGGAAGCTTTCTTT. Encoded protein: CASSEARAGRGEAFF. V usage is TRBV6-1 and J usage is TRBJ1-1; the D gene is possibly TRBD1 (6 bases). Germline CDR1 MNHNS, CDR2 SASEGT. The CDR3 spans 15 residues. V lost 0 bases, J lost 8 bases, and 16 bases lay in between.

The chain couples TRBV6-5 to TRBJ1-2, with 9 bases identical to TRBD1. The CDR3 totals 16 residues. The germline CDR1 and CDR2 sequences are MNHEY and SVGAGI. The V segment lost 0 bases and the J segment 7 bases; nucleotides outside the gene matches: 9. The CDR3 nucleotides are TGTGCCAGCAGTTACTCTTTTCGGGGACAGGGTGGTGGCTACACCTTC. It specifies CASSYSFRGQGGGYTF.

This clone was counted a single time. The chain combines TRBV7-9 with TRBJ2-7, with D possibly being TRBD2 (5 bases). Trimming removed 6 bases from V and 5 bases from J, with 11 bases in between. The CDR3 consists of 12 residues. The germline gives CDR1 SEHNR, CDR2 FQNEAQ (reference sequence). Here the CDR3 reads CASSPGLHEQYF. The CDR3 DNA reads TGTGCCAGCAGTCCCGGACTGCACGAGCAGTACTTC.

The rearrangement links TRBV7-6 to TRBJ2-1, with 12 nucleotides matching TRBD2. Germline CDR1 is SGHVS and CDR2 is FNYEAQ. The V gene end was trimmed by 5 bases and the J gene end by 3 bases; junction bases not matched to a gene: 5. The CDR3 covers 16 residues. CDR3 sequence: CASSQTSGRVYNEQFF. CDR3 DNA sequence: TGTGCCAGCAGCCAGACTAGCGGGAGAGTCTACAATGAGCAGTTCTTC.

The V call is TRBV19, the J call TRBJ2-5; tentative D call: TRBD2 (5 bases). The ends were cut back, 7 bases at V and 4 bases at J, with 19 bases in the middle. CDR3 length equals 15 residues. Looked up from germline, CDR1 is LNHDA and CDR2 is SQIVND (reference sequence). The CDR3 DNA reads TGTGCCAGTACCCCTACGGGAAGAGGCACAGAGACCCAGTACTTC. Encoded protein: CASTPTGRGTETQYF.

The rearrangement uses TRBV10-3 and TRBJ2-7, with 7 bases identical to TRBD2. With V trimmed by 8 bases and J by 0 bases, 1 base remained unmatched. CDR3 length: 12 amino acids. CDR1 and CDR2 from the germline V gene are ENHRY and SYGVKD. CDR3 region: CAIGEGSYEQYF. The CDR3 region has the DNA TGTGCCATCGGGGAGGGCTCCTACGAGCAGTACTTC.

The V and J genes are TRBV11-2 and TRBJ1-3; D call uncertain. Trimming shortened V by 5 bases and J by 4 bases, and 18 bases separated the two germline ends. The CDR3 has 16 residues. Per the germline V gene, CDR1 is SGHAT and CDR2 is FQNNGV. The CDR3 sequence: CASSPRYGPGGNTIYF. In nucleotides, the CDR3 is TGTGCCAGCAGCCCCAGGTATGGGCCTGGCGGAAACACCATATATTTT.

V usage is TRBV7-9 and J usage is TRBJ2-2; TRBD1 aligns across 7 bases. This CDR3 is 15 amino acids long. Germline V lookup: CDR1 SEHNR, CDR2 FQNEAQ (reference sequence). The trim removed 5 bases at V and 2 bases at J, leaving 5 bases unmatched. CDR3 bases: TGTGCCAGCAGCGCCCGGGACAGTAACACCGGGGAGCTGTTTTTT. Encoded protein: CASSARDSNTGELFF.

This clone came up once. This chain joins TRBV6-5 and TRBJ2-5; D perhaps matches TRBD2 (5 bases). In germline, CDR1 is MNHEY, CDR2 SVGAGI. The CDR3 runs 16 residues. The germline V and J ends were trimmed by 2 bases and 3 bases, with 16 bases remaining between them. The CDR3 sequence: CASSYGWESPKETQYF. Here the CDR3 DNA reads TGTGCCAGCAGTTACGGGTGGGAGAGCCCAAAAGAGACCCAGTACTTC.

The V call is TRBV7-9, the J call TRBJ2-7; TRBD1 agrees at 7 bases. With 5 bases clipped from V and 2 bases from J, the junction kept 6 bases outside the gene matches. The germline V gene encodes CDR1 SEHNR and CDR2 FQNEAQ (reference sequence). The CDR3 loop spans 14 amino acids. CDR3 nucleotide sequence: TGTGCCAGCAGCAACACCGGGACAGCCTACGAGCAGTACTTC. It encodes CASSNTGTAYEQYF.

The V and J genes are TRBV5-1 and TRBJ1-2; 11 bases map to TRBD1. The V gene's germline CDR1 is SGHRS and CDR2 YFSETQ. This CDR3 comprises 17 residues. Trimming removed 4 bases from V and 0 bases from J; junction bases left unmatched: 8. The DNA of the CDR3 is TGCGCCAGCAGCCAACCCGGGACAGGGGGAGCTAACTATGGCTACACCTTC. Protein: CASSQPGTGGANYGYTF. Filled out from reference TRBV5-1 and TRBJ1-2, the complete variable domain reads KAGVTQTPRYLIKTRGQQVTLSCSPISGHRSVSWYQQTPGQGLQFLFEYFSETQRNKGNFPGRFSGRQFSNSRSEMNVSTLELGDSALYLCASSQPGTGGANYGYTFGSGTRLTVV.

The V gene is TRBV27, the J gene TRBJ2-7; 8 bases are shared with TRBD1. The V gene end was trimmed by 8 bases and the J gene end by 5 bases; junction bases not matched to a gene: 8. Germline loops: CDR1 MNHEY, CDR2 SMNVEV (reference sequence). The CDR3 loop spans 13 amino acids. CDR3: CASLNPRGHEQYF. CDR3 nucleotide sequence: TGTGCCAGCCTTAACCCCAGGGGGCACGAGCAGTACTTC.

This clone was counted once. The CDR3 DNA reads TGTGCCAGCAGCCTGGGCCGCAATCAGCCCCAGCATTTT. As protein: CASSLGRNQPQHF. V usage is TRBV27 and J usage is TRBJ1-5; no clear D. This CDR3 region has 13 residues. Trimming took 6 bases from V and 2 from J, leaving 8 bases between them. CDR1 is MNHEY, CDR2 SMNVEV, per germline (reference sequence).

V gene TRBV6-5 combines with J gene TRBJ2-2; TRBD1 agrees at 8 bases. The CDR3 is 15 amino acids. Germline CDR1 MNHEY, CDR2 SVGAGI. The V gene end was trimmed by 7 bases and the J gene end by 6 bases; junction bases not matched to a gene: 10. The CDR3 reads CASNPTGADPGELFF. The CDR3 region has the DNA TGTGCCAGCAATCCGACAGGGGCGGATCCCGGGGAGCTGTTTTTT.

This chain uses TRBV18 with TRBJ1-4, with 9 bases aligning to TRBD1. Germline V gene data show CDR1 as KGHSH and CDR2 as LQKENI. The V and J ends lost 6 bases and 7 bases, in that order; junction bases with no gene match: 9. The CDR3 runs 15 residues. The CDR3: CASSLLGQGGEKLFF. The CDR3 nucleotides read TGTGCCAGCTCCCTATTGGGACAGGGTGGTGAAAAACTGTTTTTT.

The chain has TRBV5-1 and TRBJ2-3, with 11 bases lining up with TRBD2. The J segment lost 3 bases and the V segment lost 4 bases, leaving 7 bases of the junction unmatched. This CDR3 has 16 residues. Germline CDR1 is SGHRS and CDR2 is YFSETQ. For the CDR3, the DNA is TGCGCCAGCAGCGAGACGAGACTAGCGGGGACAGATACGCAGTATTTT. Translation gives CASSETRLAGTDTQYF.

The chain joins TRBV5-6 to TRBJ2-7; 7 bases are shared with TRBD2. CDR1 is SGHDT and CDR2 is YYEEEE in the germline V gene. The CDR3 runs 15 residues. Trimming removed 0 bases from V and 0 bases from J; junction bases left unmatched: 3. The CDR3 DNA sequence: TGTGCCAGCAGCTTGGGGCTAGCGGACTCCTACGAGCAGTACTTC. Translated, it gives CASSLGLADSYEQYF.

The chain joins TRBV19 to TRBJ1-5; perhaps TRBD1 as D (5 bases). From germline, CDR1 is LNHDA and CDR2 SQIVND (reference sequence). CDR3 size: 16 residues. Trimming stripped 6 bases from V and 1 base from J, with 16 bases between. This chain's CDR3 is CASRINGRGSNQPQHF. DNA of the CDR3: TGTGCCAGTAGGATAAACGGACGGGGGAGCAATCAGCCCCAGCATTTT.

The sample holds one count of this clone. This rearrangement joins TRBV4-3 to TRBJ2-1, with D perhaps matching TRBD2 (7 bases). This CDR3 region has 16 residues. V lost 0 bases and J lost 1, with 10 bases in between. Germline CDR1 and CDR2: LGHNA and YSLEER. CDR3 in DNA: TGCGCCAGCAGCCAAGAGGGAGGGGGTTCCTACAATGAGCAGTTCTTC. Translation: CASSQEGGGSYNEQFF.

The rearrangement joins TRBV29-1 to TRBJ2-7; the match to TRBD1 covers 9 bases. CDR1 is SQVTM, CDR2 ANQGSEA, per germline. J was trimmed by 9 bases and V by 4 bases; bases with no gene match: 7. The length of the CDR3 is 12 residues. The CDR3 here is CSVGTGAQGQYF. The CDR3 nucleotides are TGCAGCGTTGGGACAGGGGCCCAGGGGCAGTACTTC.

This clone was recorded only once. J is TRBJ2-5 and V is TRBV5-1, with 13 bases that match TRBD2. The CDR3 has 15 amino acids. V was pared by 4 bases and J by 4 bases, with 4 bases of the junction left unmatched. Germline V lookup: CDR1 SGHRS, CDR2 YFSETQ. CDR3 in amino acids: CASSTRLAGGETQYF. The CDR3 nucleotides read TGCGCCAGCAGCACCCGACTAGCGGGGGGAGAGACCCAGTACTTC.